The subject of this entry is one T cell receptor beta chain. Survey-level immunoSEQ sequencing profiled the TCR beta repertoire. Repertoires were generated with immunoSEQ multiplex PCR, while TCRdb's copy carries only in-frame clones and drops some. The repertoire holds 68,000 or so clones, with 85% to 95% as singletons. V was cut by 4 bases and J by 5 bases, with 11 bases left in between. There are 13 residues in the CDR3. Germline V gene data show CDR1 as MGHDK and CDR2 as SYGVNS. The rearrangement uses TRBV25-1 and TRBJ2-5; D unclear. The sequenced material came from PBMCs. This receptor was identified in a man in his forties with rheumatoid arthritis. In DNA, the CDR3 is TGTGCCAGCAGTGTACCTGGCGACGAGACCCAGTACTTC. This translates into CASSVPGDETQYF.